This T cell receptor (beta chain) comes out of a study of PD-L1 blockade in urothelial cancer. The wider study: Blood drawn 3 weeks (second dose) and 6 weeks after treatment start was analyzed.

Germline trimming cut 3 bases from V and 8 bases from J; bases unmatched to any gene: 11. The CDR3 contains 16 residues. The V gene's germline CDR1 is SGHRS and CDR2 YFSETQ. Time point noted: peripheral blood 6 weeks after treatment start. This clone was recorded a few times. Antigen specificity is unknown. Study-wide results and limits: Expansion of tumor-associated blood clones at 3 weeks was greater in durable-benefit patients.

Repertoires were generated with immunoSEQ multiplex PCR, while TCRdb's copy carries only in-frame clones and drops some. The table lists about 39,000 clones, roughly 84% of them singletons, with over 9.5% in the top ten. The specimen comprised PBMCs, sampled around atezolizumab (anti-PD-L1) treatment. This clonotype was obtained from a man aged 40-55 years with urothelial cancer. The V gene is TRBV5-1, the J gene TRBJ2-4; 10 bases map to TRBD1. In DNA form, the CDR3 reads TGCGCCAGCAGCTCGTACAGGACAGGGGGACGGCACATTCAGTACTTC. Protein: CASSSYRTGGRHIQYF.